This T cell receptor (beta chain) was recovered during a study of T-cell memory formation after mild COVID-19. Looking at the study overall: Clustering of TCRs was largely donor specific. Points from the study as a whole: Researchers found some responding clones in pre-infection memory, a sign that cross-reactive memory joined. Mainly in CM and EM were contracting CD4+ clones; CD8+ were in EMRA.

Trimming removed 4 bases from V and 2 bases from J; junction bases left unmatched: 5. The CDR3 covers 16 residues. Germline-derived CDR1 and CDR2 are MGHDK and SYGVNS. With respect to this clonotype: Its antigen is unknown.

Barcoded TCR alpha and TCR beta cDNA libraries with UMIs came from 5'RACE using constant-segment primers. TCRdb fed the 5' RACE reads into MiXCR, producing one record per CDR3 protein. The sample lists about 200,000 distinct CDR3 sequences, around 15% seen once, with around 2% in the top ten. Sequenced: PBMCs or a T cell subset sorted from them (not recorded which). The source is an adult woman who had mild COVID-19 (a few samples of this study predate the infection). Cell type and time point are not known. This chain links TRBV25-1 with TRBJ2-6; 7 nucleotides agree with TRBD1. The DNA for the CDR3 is TGTGCCAGCAGTGCGGCAGGGGGTACTGGGGCCAACGTCCTGACTTTC. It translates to CASSAAGGTGANVLTF.